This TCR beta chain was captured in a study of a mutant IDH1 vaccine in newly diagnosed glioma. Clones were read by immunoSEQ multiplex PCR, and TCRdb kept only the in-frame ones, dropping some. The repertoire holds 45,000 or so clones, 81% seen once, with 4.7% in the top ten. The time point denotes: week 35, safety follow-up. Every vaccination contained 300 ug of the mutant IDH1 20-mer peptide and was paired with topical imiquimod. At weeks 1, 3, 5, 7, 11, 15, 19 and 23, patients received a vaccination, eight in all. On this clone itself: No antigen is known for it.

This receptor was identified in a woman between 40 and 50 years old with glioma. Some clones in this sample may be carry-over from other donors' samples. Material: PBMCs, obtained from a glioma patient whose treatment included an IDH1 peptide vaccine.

CDR3 region: CATSSRGGVGSSYNEQFF. DNA for the CDR3: TGTGCCACCAGCAGCAGAGGGGGAGTGGGGAGCTCCTACAATGAGCAGTTCTTC. The rearrangement uses TRBV15 and TRBJ2-1, with D perhaps matching TRBD1 (6 bases). CDR3 length: 18 amino acids. V shed 3 bases and J shed 0 bases, with 18 bases lying between them. CDR1 LNHNV and CDR2 YYDKDF come from the germline V gene (reference sequence).